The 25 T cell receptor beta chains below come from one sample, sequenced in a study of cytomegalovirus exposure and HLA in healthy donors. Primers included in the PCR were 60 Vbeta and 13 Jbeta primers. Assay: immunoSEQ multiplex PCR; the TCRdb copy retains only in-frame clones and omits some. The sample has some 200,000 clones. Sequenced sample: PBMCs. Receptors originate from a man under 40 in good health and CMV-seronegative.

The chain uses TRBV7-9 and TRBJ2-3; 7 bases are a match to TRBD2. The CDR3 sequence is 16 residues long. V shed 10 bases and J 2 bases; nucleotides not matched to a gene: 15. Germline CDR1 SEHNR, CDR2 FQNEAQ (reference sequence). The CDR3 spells CATIPRGDPSTDTQYF. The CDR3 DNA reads TGTGCCACCATACCCCGGGGGGACCCTTCCACAGATACGCAGTATTTT.

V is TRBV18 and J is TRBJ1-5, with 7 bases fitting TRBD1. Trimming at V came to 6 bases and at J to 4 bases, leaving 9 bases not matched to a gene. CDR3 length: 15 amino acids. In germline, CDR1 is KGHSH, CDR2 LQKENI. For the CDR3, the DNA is TGTGCCAGCTCGACGCAGGGGGATACAAATCAGCCCCAGCATTTT. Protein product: CASSTQGDTNQPQHF.

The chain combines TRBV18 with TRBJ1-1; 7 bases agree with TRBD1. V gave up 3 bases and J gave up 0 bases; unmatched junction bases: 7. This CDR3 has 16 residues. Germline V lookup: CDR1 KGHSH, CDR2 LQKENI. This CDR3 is CASSPRDSQLNTEAFF. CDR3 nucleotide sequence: TGTGCCAGCTCACCTCGGGACAGTCAGTTGAACACTGAAGCTTTCTTT.

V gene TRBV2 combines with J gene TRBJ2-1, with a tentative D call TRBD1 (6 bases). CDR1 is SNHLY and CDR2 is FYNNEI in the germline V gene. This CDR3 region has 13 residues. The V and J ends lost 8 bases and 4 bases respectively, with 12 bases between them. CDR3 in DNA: TGTGCCAGCCAGTCAGACAGGTACAATGAGCAGTTCTTC. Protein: CASQSDRYNEQFF.

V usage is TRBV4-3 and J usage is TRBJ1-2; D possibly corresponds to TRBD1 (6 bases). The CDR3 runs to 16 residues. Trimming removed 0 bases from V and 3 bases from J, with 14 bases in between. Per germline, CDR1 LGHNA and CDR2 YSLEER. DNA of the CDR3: TGCGCCAGCAGCCAAGAAGGTTTGGGGGCATACTATGGCTACACCTTC. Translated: CASSQEGLGAYYGYTF.

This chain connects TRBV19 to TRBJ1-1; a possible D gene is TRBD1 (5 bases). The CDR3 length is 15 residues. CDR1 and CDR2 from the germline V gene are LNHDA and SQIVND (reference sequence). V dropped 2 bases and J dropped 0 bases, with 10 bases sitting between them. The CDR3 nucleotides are TGTGCCAGTAGTATAATAGGGGTAATGAACACTGAAGCTTTCTTT. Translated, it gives CASSIIGVMNTEAFF. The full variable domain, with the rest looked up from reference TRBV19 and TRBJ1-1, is DGGITQSPKYLFRKEGQNVTLSCEQNLNHDAMYWYRQDPGQGLRLIYYSQIVNDFQKGDIAEGYSVSREKKESFPLTVTSAQKNPTAFYLCASSIIGVMNTEAFFGQGTRLTVV.

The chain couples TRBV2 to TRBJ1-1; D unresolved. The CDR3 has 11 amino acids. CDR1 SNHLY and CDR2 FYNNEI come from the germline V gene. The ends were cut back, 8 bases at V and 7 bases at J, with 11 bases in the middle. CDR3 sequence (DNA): TGTGCCAGCGGGCTTTATGGTGAAGCTTTCTTT. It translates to CASGLYGEAFF.

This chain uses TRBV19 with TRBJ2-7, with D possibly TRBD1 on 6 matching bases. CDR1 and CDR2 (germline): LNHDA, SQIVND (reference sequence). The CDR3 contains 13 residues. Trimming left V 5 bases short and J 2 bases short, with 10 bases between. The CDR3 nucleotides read TGTGCCAGTAGTTGGGGACATGCCTACGAGCAGTACTTC. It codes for CASSWGHAYEQYF.

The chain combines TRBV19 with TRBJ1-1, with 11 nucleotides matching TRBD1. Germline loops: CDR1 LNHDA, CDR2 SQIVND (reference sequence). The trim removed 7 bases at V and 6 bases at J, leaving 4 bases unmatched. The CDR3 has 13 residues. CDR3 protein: CASNWDRGAEAFF. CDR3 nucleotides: TGTGCCAGTAATTGGGACAGGGGGGCTGAAGCTTTCTTT. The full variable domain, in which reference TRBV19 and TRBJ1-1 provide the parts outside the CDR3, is DGGITQSPKYLFRKEGQNVTLSCEQNLNHDAMYWYRQDPGQGLRLIYYSQIVNDFQKGDIAEGYSVSREKKESFPLTVTSAQKNPTAFYLCASNWDRGAEAFFGQGTRLTVV.

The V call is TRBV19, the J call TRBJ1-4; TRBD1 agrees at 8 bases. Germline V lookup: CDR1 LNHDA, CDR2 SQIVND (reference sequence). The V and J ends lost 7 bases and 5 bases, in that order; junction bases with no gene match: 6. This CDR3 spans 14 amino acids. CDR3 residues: CASNPDRGNEKLFF. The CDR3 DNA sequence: TGTGCCAGTAACCCAGACAGGGGAAATGAAAAACTGTTTTTT.

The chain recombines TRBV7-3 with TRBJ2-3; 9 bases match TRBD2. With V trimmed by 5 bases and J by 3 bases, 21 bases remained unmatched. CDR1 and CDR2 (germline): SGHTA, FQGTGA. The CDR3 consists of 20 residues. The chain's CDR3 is CASSQRGFRLAGLTTDTQYF. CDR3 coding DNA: TGTGCCAGCAGCCAAAGGGGTTTTAGGCTAGCGGGACTTACTACAGATACGCAGTATTTT.

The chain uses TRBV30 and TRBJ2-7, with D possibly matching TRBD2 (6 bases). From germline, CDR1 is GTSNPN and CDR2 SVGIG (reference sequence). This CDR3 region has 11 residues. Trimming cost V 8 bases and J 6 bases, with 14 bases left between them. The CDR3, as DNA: TGTGCCGTGGACGGAGGGGTCGAGCAGTACTTC. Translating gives CAVDGGVEQYF.

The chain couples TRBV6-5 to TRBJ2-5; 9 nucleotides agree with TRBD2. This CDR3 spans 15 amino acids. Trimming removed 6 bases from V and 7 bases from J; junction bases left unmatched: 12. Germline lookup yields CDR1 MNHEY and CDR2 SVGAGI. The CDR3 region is CASSPSGTSRGTQYF. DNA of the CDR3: TGTGCCAGCAGCCCCTCGGGGACTAGCCGGGGGACCCAGTACTTC.

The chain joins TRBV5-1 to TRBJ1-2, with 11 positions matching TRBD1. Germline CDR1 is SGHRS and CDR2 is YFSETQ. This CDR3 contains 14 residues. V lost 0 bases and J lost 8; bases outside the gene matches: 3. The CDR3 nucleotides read TGCGCCAGCAGCTTGGGGACAGGGGGCGAGGGCTACACCTTC. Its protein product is CASSLGTGGEGYTF. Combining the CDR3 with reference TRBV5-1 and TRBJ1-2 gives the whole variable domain KAGVTQTPRYLIKTRGQQVTLSCSPISGHRSVSWYQQTPGQGLQFLFEYFSETQRNKGNFPGRFSGRQFSNSRSEMNVSTLELGDSALYLCASSLGTGGEGYTFGSGTRLTVV.

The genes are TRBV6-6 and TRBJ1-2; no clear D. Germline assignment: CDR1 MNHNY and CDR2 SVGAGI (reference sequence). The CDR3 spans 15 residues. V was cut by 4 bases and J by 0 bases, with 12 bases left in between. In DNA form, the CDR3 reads TGTGCCAGCAGTTCTAGCGGAGCCGCTAACTATGGCTACACCTTC. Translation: CASSSSGAANYGYTF.

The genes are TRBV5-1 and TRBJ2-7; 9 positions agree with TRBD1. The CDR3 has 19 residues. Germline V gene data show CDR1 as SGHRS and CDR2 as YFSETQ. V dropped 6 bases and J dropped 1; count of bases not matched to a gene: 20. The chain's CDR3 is CASTSYHRGPGGQSYEQYF. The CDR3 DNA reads TGCGCCAGCACATCCTACCACAGGGGGCCCGGCGGGCAGTCCTACGAGCAGTACTTC.

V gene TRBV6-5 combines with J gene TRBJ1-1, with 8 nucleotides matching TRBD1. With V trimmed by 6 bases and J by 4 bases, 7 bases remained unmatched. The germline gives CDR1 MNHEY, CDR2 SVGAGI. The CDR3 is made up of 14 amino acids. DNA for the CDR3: TGTGCCAGCAGGCTTACAGGGGGAAGCACTGAAGCTTTCTTT. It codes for CASRLTGGSTEAFF.

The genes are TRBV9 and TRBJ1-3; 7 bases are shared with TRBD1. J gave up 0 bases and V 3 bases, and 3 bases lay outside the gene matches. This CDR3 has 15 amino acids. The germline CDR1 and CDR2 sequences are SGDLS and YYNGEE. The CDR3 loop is CASSGGQASGNTIYF. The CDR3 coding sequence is TGTGCCAGCAGCGGCGGACAGGCCTCTGGAAACACCATATATTTT.

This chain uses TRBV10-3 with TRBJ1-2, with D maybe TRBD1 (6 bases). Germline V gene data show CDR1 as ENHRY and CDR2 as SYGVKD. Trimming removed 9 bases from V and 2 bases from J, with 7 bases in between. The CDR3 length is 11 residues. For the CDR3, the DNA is TGTGCCATTCAGGGGAACTATGGCTACACCTTC. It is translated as CAIQGNYGYTF.

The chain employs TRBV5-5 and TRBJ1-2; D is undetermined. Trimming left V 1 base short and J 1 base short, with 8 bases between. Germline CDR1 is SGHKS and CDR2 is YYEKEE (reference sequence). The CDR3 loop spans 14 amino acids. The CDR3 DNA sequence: TGTGCCAGCAGCTTGTGGAGAGATAACTATGGCTACACCTTC. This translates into CASSLWRDNYGYTF.

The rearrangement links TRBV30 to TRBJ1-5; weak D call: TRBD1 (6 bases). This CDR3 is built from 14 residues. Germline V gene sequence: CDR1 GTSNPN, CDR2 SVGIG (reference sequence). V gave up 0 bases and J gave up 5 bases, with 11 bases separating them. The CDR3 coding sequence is TGTGCCTGGAGTGTAGGTGCAGGGGATCAGCCCCAGCATTTT. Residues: CAWSVGAGDQPQHF.

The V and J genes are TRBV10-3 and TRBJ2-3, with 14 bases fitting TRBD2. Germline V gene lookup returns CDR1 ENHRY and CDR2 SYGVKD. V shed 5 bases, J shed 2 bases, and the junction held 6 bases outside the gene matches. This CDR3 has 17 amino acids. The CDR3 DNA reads TGTGCCATCAGTTTAGGACTAGCGGGAGGAATCACAGATACGCAGTATTTT. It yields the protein CAISLGLAGGITDTQYF.

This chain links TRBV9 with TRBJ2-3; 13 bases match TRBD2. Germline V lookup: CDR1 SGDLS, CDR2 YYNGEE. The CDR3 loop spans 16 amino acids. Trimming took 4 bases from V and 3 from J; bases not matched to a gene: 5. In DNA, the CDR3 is TGTGCCAGCAGCTCAGGGACTAGCGGGACGACAGATACGCAGTATTTT. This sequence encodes CASSSGTSGTTDTQYF.

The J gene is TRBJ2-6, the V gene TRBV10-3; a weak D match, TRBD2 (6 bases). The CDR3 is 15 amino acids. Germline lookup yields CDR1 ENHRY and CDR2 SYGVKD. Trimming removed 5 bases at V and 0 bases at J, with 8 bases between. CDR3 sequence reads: CAISMEGSGANVLTF. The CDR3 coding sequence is TGTGCCATCAGTATGGAGGGCTCTGGGGCCAACGTCCTGACTTTC.

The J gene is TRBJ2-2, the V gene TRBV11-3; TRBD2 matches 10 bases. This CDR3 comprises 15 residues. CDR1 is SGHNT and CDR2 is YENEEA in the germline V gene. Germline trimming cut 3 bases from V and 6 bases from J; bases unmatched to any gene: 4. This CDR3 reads CASSFPSGGSGELFF. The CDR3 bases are TGTGCCAGCAGCTTCCCTAGCGGGGGTTCCGGGGAGCTGTTTTTT.